A single sample gave rise to the 21 T cell receptor beta chains below, sequenced in a study of cytomegalovirus exposure and HLA in healthy donors. The study ran its PCR with 60 Vbeta and 13 Jbeta primers. Assay: immunoSEQ multiplex PCR; the TCRdb copy retains only in-frame clones and omits some. Its listing shows some 180,000 clones. The sequenced material came from PBMCs. These receptors were collected from a man in his thirties or forties in good health and CMV-seronegative.

The chain employs TRBV29-1 and TRBJ1-4; 8 nucleotides agree with TRBD1. This CDR3 comprises 14 residues. Trimming removed 3 bases from V and 7 bases from J; junction bases left unmatched: 7. CDR1 and CDR2 from the germline V gene are SQVTM and ANQGSEA. The CDR3 DNA reads as TGCAGCGTTGAGGACAGGGCCTTTCCTGAAAAACTGTTTTTT. Encoded protein: CSVEDRAFPEKLFF.

This sequence joins TRBV30 and TRBJ1-4; 8 bases fit TRBD1. CDR3 length equals 15 residues. Germline V lookup: CDR1 GTSNPN, CDR2 SVGIG (reference sequence). J was trimmed by 5 bases and V by 4 bases; bases with no gene match: 9. The CDR3, as DNA: TGTGCCTGGACCCAGCGGACAGGGATGAATGAAAAACTGTTTTTT. This codes for CAWTQRTGMNEKLFF. The variable domain in full, with the rest retrieved from reference TRBV30 and TRBJ1-4, is SQTIHQWPATLVQPVGSPLSLECTVEGTSNPNLYWYRQAAGRGLQLLFYSVGIGQISSEVPQNLSASRPQDRQFILSSKKLLLSDSGFYLCAWTQRTGMNEKLFFGSGTQLSVL.

The V call is TRBV6-6, the J call TRBJ2-2; D may be TRBD1 (6 bases). V lost 6 bases and J lost 4, with 18 bases in between. Germline V gives CDR1 MNHNY, CDR2 SVGAGI (reference sequence). The CDR3 covers 16 residues. CDR3 protein: CASSGAGMGATGELFF. Here the CDR3 DNA reads TGTGCCAGCAGCGGGGCCGGTATGGGGGCCACCGGGGAGCTGTTTTTT.

Written as DNA, the CDR3 is TGTGCCAGCAGTTATTACCGCCCGGACAGGAACACTGAAGCTTTCTTT. Protein sequence: CASSYYRPDRNTEAFF. This chain joins TRBV6-5 and TRBJ1-1, with D tentatively TRBD1 (6 bases). The germline V gene encodes CDR1 MNHEY and CDR2 SVGAGI. The length of the CDR3 is 16 residues. The germline V and J ends were trimmed by 3 bases and 1 base, with 15 bases remaining between them.

The CDR3 loop is CAWSSLRGGPDTQYF. The DNA of the CDR3 is TGTGCCTGGAGTTCCCTACGGGGGGGGCCCGATACGCAGTATTTT. V and J are TRBV30 and TRBJ2-3; TRBD2 aligns across 8 bases. The CDR3 totals 15 residues. V dropped 2 bases and J dropped 6; count of bases not matched to a gene: 10. The germline gives CDR1 GTSNPN, CDR2 SVGIG (reference sequence).

The J gene is TRBJ1-1, the V gene TRBV28; D perhaps matches TRBD1 (6 bases). CDR3 length: 15 residues. V gave up 8 bases and J gave up 5 bases, with 21 bases separating them. Germline lookup yields CDR1 MDHEN and CDR2 SYDVKM. The CDR3 DNA reads as TGTGCCAGCTTAGACCCATCACGGGGGGCGACTGAAGCTTTCTTT. Its protein product is CASLDPSRGATEAFF.

The chain couples TRBV4-3 to TRBJ1-2, with TRBD1 matching 10 bases. CDR3 length: 18 amino acids. CDR1 and CDR2 (germline): LGHNA, YSLEER. Trimming took 4 bases from V and 2 from J; bases not matched to a gene: 13. CDR3 region: CASSRDNFVGQGNYGYTF. The CDR3 coding sequence is TGCGCCAGCAGCCGGGATAATTTCGTGGGACAGGGGAACTATGGCTACACCTTC.

The chain uses TRBV9 and TRBJ1-1; D unresolved. Trimming removed 6 bases at V and 2 bases at J, with 14 bases between. The CDR3 sequence is 14 residues long. CDR1 SGDLS and CDR2 YYNGEE come from the germline V gene. CDR3 in amino acids: CASNRVSDNTEAFF. In nucleotides, the CDR3 is TGTGCCAGCAACAGAGTATCCGATAACACTGAAGCTTTCTTT.

The chain uses TRBV6-5 and TRBJ1-1; 7 bases match TRBD1. The CDR3 is 16 amino acids. The V segment lost 1 base and the J segment 2 bases; nucleotides outside the gene matches: 7. Germline V lookup: CDR1 MNHEY, CDR2 SVGAGI. The CDR3: CASSYLGQMENTEAFF. The CDR3 nucleotides read TGTGCCAGCAGTTACTTGGGACAGATGGAAAACACTGAAGCTTTCTTT.

This sequence joins TRBV29-1 and TRBJ1-3; TRBD1 matches at 9 bases. The CDR3 consists of 14 residues. Germline loops: CDR1 SQVTM, CDR2 ANQGSEA. The ends lost 6 bases at V and 4 bases at J; junction bases unmatched: 7. The CDR3 sequence is CSVAGQGIGNTIYF. CDR3 coding DNA: TGCAGCGTGGCCGGACAGGGGATCGGAAACACCATATATTTT.

This rearrangement joins TRBV21-1 to TRBJ2-5; the DNA was not compared with TRBD2, the D call given in the table. TRBV21-1 is an annotated pseudogene. The CDR3 is made up of 16 amino acids. CDR3 sequence: CASRKTSGVTQETQYF. CDR3 DNA: TGTGCCAGCCGCAAGACTAGCGGAGTAACCCAAGAGACCCAGTACTTC.

The chain is built from TRBV19 and TRBJ2-3; possibly TRBD1 for D (7 bases). Germline lookup yields CDR1 LNHDA and CDR2 SQIVND (reference sequence). Trimming took 4 bases from V and 2 from J, leaving 13 bases between them. This CDR3 spans 15 amino acids. The CDR3 here is CASSTGDSFTDTQYF. The CDR3, as DNA: TGTGCCAGTAGTACGGGGGACAGTTTCACAGATACGCAGTATTTT.

This sequence joins TRBV10-3 and TRBJ2-7; D is perhaps TRBD1 (6 bases). From germline, CDR1 is ENHRY and CDR2 SYGVKD. There are 14 residues in the CDR3. V lost 2 bases and J 0 bases, leaving 8 bases between the germline ends. CDR3 protein: CAISEKDSSYEQYF. CDR3 DNA sequence: TGTGCCATCAGTGAGAAGGACAGCTCCTACGAGCAGTACTTC.

The chain carries TRBV5-6 and TRBJ1-5, with D unresolved. The germline CDR1 and CDR2 sequences are SGHDT and YYEEEE. Between the trimmed V and J ends, which lost 3 bases and 4 bases, there was a span of 11 bases. The CDR3 sequence is 14 residues long. The CDR3 loop is CASSSAGRNQPQHF. DNA for the CDR3: TGTGCCAGCAGCTCGGCGGGAAGGAATCAGCCCCAGCATTTT.

The chain couples TRBV5-4 to TRBJ2-5; D may be TRBD2 (5 bases). This CDR3 spans 13 amino acids. CDR1 is SGHNT and CDR2 is YYREEE in the germline V gene (reference sequence). Trimming took 0 bases from V and 12 from J, leaving 15 bases between them. The CDR3: CASSLDDPQEEYF. The CDR3 nucleotides read TGTGCCAGCAGCTTGGACGATCCTCAGGAGGAGTACTTC.

J is TRBJ2-5 and V is TRBV7-7; 7 bases line up with TRBD1. Trimming cost V 0 bases and J 4 bases; bases outside gene matches: 8. In germline, CDR1 is SSHAT, CDR2 FNYEAQ (reference sequence). The CDR3 is 16 amino acids. CDR3 in DNA: TGTGCCAGCAGCTTAGCTCCGACAGGGACGGGAGAGACCCAGTACTTC. It is translated as CASSLAPTGTGETQYF.

The chain combines TRBV6-1 with TRBJ1-1; 9 bases match TRBD1. This CDR3 spans 16 amino acids. Germline V gene sequence: CDR1 MNHNS, CDR2 SASEGT. J lost 2 bases, V lost 4 bases, and 8 bases had no gene match. As DNA, the CDR3 is TGTGCCAGCAGTGGCTTACCGGGACAGGGAAACACTGAAGCTTTCTTT. It encodes CASSGLPGQGNTEAFF.

This chain links TRBV2 with TRBJ2-7; 10 bases are a match to TRBD2. The J segment lost 6 bases and the V segment lost 0 bases, leaving 8 bases of the junction unmatched. The CDR3 is 16 amino acids. Germline assignment: CDR1 SNHLY and CDR2 FYNNEI. The CDR3: CASSEALGLAGAEQYF. The CDR3 DNA is TGTGCCAGCAGTGAAGCGCTCGGGCTAGCGGGAGCCGAGCAGTACTTC.

The V and J genes are TRBV5-1 and TRBJ2-3, with D perhaps matching TRBD1 or TRBD2 (5 bases each). Germline V gives CDR1 SGHRS, CDR2 YFSETQ. The V and J ends lost 4 bases and 3 bases respectively, with 12 bases between them. The CDR3 is made up of 14 amino acids. DNA of the CDR3: TGCGCCAGCAGCGTGGGGGAGAGGACAGATACGCAGTATTTT. Encoded protein: CASSVGERTDTQYF.

The CDR3 sequence: CASSRPGQQETQYF. CDR3 coding DNA: TGTGCCAGCAGCCGCCCGGGACAGCAAGAGACCCAGTACTTC. V gene TRBV6-6 combines with J gene TRBJ2-5; 7 bases map to TRBD1. Germline CDR1 MNHNY, CDR2 SVGAGI (reference sequence). V shed 6 bases, J shed 2 bases, and the junction held 6 bases outside the gene matches. This CDR3 is 14 amino acids long.

The chain employs TRBV10-3 and TRBJ1-4, with 9 bases identical to TRBD1. V was clipped by 6 bases and J by 6 bases; unmatched bases: 14. The CDR3 is 17 amino acids. Germline CDR1 is ENHRY and CDR2 is SYGVKD. CDR3 bases: TGTGCCATCAGACCAAATCCCGGGACAGGGCCGGATGAAAAACTGTTTTTT. As protein: CAIRPNPGTGPDEKLFF.